The 2 T cell receptor beta chains presented below share a single source sample, sequenced in a study of cytotoxic CD8 clonotypes in ibrutinib-treated CLL. This table comes from immunoSEQ multiplex PCR, and its TCRdb copy is limited to in-frame clones, with some not included. There are 270,000 or so clones in the sample; approximately 76% occur only once, and approximately 5.1% lies in the top ten. Sequenced material: PBMCs, taken at disease progression, from a patient treated with ibrutinib. These receptors were obtained from a human donor with chronic lymphocytic leukemia.

This rearrangement joins TRBV29-1 to TRBJ1-1, with 7 bases identical to TRBD1. Looked up from germline, CDR1 is SQVTM and CDR2 is ANQGSEA. The V gene end was trimmed by 2 bases and the J gene end by 10 bases; junction bases not matched to a gene: 10. The CDR3 extends over 13 amino acids. CDR3 loop: CSVEIRSRQGAFF. The CDR3 DNA follows: TGCAGCGTTGAAATTCGAAGTCGACAGGGAGCTTTCTTT.

This clone was observed a single time. CDR3 protein: CASSFPYSGSNEQFF. Written as DNA, the CDR3 is TGTGCCAGCAGTTTCCCCTATAGCGGGAGCAATGAGCAGTTCTTC. The chain combines TRBV27 with TRBJ2-1, with TRBD2 identical over 9 bases. Germline V CDR1 and CDR2: MNHEY, SMNVEV (reference sequence). With V trimmed by 3 bases and J by 6 bases, 6 bases remained unmatched. CDR3 length equals 15 residues.